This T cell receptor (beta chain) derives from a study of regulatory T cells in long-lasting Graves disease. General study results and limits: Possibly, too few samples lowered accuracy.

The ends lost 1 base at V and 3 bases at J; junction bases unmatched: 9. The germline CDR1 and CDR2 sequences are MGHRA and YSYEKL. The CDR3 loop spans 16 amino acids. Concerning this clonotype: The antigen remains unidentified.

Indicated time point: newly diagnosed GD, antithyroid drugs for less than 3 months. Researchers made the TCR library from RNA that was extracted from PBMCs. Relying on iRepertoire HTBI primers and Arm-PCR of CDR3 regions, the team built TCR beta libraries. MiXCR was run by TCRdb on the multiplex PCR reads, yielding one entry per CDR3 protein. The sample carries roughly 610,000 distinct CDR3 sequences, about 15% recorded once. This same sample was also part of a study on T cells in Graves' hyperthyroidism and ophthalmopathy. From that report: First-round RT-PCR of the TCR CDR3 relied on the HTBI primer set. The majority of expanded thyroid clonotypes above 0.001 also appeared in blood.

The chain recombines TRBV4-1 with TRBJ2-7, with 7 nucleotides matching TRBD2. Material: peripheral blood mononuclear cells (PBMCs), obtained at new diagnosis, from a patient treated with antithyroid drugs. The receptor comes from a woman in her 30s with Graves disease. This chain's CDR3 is CASSQASGLGFYEQYF. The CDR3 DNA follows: TGCGCCAGCAGCCAAGCCTCAGGACTAGGCTTCTACGAGCAGTACTTC.